This entry lists 15 T cell receptor beta chains sequenced from one sample in a study of cytomegalovirus exposure and HLA in healthy donors. The PCR ran on 60 Vbeta and 13 Jbeta primers. Profiling relied on immunoSEQ multiplex PCR, and the TCRdb table lists in-frame clones only, not all of them. The sample has 150,000 to 200,000 clones, approximately 80% seen once. Sequences were obtained from PBMCs. The receptors shown here come from a woman in her forties or fifties in good health and CMV-seronegative.

This clone occurred once. The chain links TRBV6-5 to TRBJ1-2; maybe TRBD1 (5 bases). CDR1 is MNHEY and CDR2 is SVGAGI in the germline V gene. Trimming stripped 2 bases from V and 8 bases from J, with 15 bases between. This CDR3 region has 14 residues. Here the CDR3 DNA reads TGTGCCAGCAGTTACGGCGCCTCAGGGTCCGGCTACACCTTC. It translates to CASSYGASGSGYTF.

The rearrangement uses TRBV7-9 and TRBJ2-5, with TRBD2 matching 8 bases. The trim removed 1 base at V and 2 bases at J, leaving 9 bases unmatched. The CDR3 covers 17 residues. Germline V gene sequence: CDR1 SEHNR, CDR2 FQNEAQ (reference sequence). The CDR3 nucleotides read TGTGCCAGCAGCTTAGGGGTCTCGGGACTAGGTCAAGAGACCCAGTACTTC. It encodes CASSLGVSGLGQETQYF.

The V call is TRBV9, the J call TRBJ2-7; 7 bases are shared with TRBD1. Trimming removed 0 bases from V and 7 bases from J; junction bases left unmatched: 10. Germline loops: CDR1 SGDLS, CDR2 YYNGEE. The CDR3 is made up of 15 amino acids. The CDR3 reads CASSVEGQAPTEQYF. The CDR3, as DNA: TGTGCCAGCAGCGTAGAAGGACAGGCCCCTACAGAGCAGTACTTC.

CDR3 sequence reads: CASSGGKGGYTF. The DNA of the CDR3 is TGTGCCAGCAGTGGGGGGAAGGGAGGCTACACCTTC. This rearrangement joins TRBV28 to TRBJ1-2, with D tentatively TRBD1 (5 bases). With 5 bases removed from V and 8 bases from J, the gap between germline ends came to 12 bases. Per the germline V gene, CDR1 is MDHEN and CDR2 is SYDVKM. The CDR3 totals 12 residues.

The rearrangement joins TRBV27 to TRBJ2-7; 10 bases map to TRBD1. This CDR3 comprises 14 residues. With V trimmed by 5 bases and J by 4 bases, 5 bases remained unmatched. Germline CDR1 and CDR2: MNHEY and SMNVEV (reference sequence). CDR3 sequence (DNA): TGTGCCAGCAGTGTAGGACAGGGGGGTTACGAGCAGTACTTC. It specifies CASSVGQGGYEQYF.

In its sample, this clone was seen once. DNA for the CDR3: TGTGCCAGCAGCCAACAGGGCCCCAACACTGAAGCTTTCTTT. Translating gives CASSQQGPNTEAFF. J is TRBJ1-1 and V is TRBV7-2, with a possible D match to TRBD1 (6 bases). V was cut by 5 bases and J by 2 bases, with 12 bases left in between. This CDR3 has 14 residues. Germline V CDR1 and CDR2: SGHTA, FQGNSA.

J is TRBJ2-1 and V is TRBV7-3; a weak D match, TRBD2 (6 bases). V was clipped by 4 bases and J by 5 bases, with 12 bases between them. There are 14 residues in the CDR3. Looked up from germline, CDR1 is SGHTA and CDR2 is FQGTGA. The CDR3 spells CASSSEGTNNEQFF. The CDR3 bases are TGTGCCAGCAGCTCGGAGGGAACGAACAATGAGCAGTTCTTC.

The chain carries TRBV30 and TRBJ1-1; D perhaps matches TRBD1 (5 bases). V was trimmed by 0 bases and J by 7 bases, leaving 9 bases between them. Germline V gene sequence: CDR1 GTSNPN, CDR2 SVGIG (reference sequence). This CDR3 has 12 residues. This CDR3 is CAWSVPTVEAFF. In DNA, the CDR3 is TGTGCCTGGAGTGTACCGACAGTTGAAGCTTTCTTT.

The chain has TRBV5-1 and TRBJ2-2; 11 bases line up with TRBD2. Germline values: CDR1 SGHRS, CDR2 YFSETQ. The CDR3 has 17 amino acids. V was pared by 3 bases and J by 6 bases, with 10 bases of the junction left unmatched. CDR3 amino acids: CASSSLIAGGPSGELFF. In DNA, the CDR3 is TGCGCCAGCAGCTCCCTTATAGCGGGAGGGCCATCCGGGGAGCTGTTTTTT.

The CDR3 DNA is TGCAGCGTTGGCAGGGCGGACAATGAGCAGTTCTTC. Its translation: CSVGRADNEQFF. The gene calls are TRBV29-1 and TRBJ2-1, with a weak D call TRBD1 (5 bases). This CDR3 has 12 amino acids. Trimming left V 4 bases short and J 5 bases short, with 9 bases between. Germline V lookup: CDR1 SQVTM, CDR2 ANQGSEA.

The CDR3 region has the DNA TGTGCCAGCAGTTACAGGGGCGGTGGTTATGGCTACACCTTC. It is translated as CASSYRGGGYGYTF. The chain couples TRBV6-5 to TRBJ1-2, with D tentatively TRBD1 (5 bases). CDR1 and CDR2 (germline): MNHEY, SVGAGI. The V gene lost 2 bases and the J gene lost 5 bases, with 12 bases spanning the gap. CDR3 size: 14 residues.

The chain uses TRBV7-3 and TRBJ2-2; 12 nucleotides match TRBD1. CDR3 length: 16 amino acids. The germline CDR1 and CDR2 sequences are SGHTA and FQGTGA. V shed 1 base and J 6 bases; nucleotides not matched to a gene: 3. Written as DNA, the CDR3 is TGTGCCAGCAGCTTAATGGGACAGGGGGCGCCCGGGGAGCTGTTTTTT. Translation gives CASSLMGQGAPGELFF.

As DNA, the CDR3 is TGTGCCAGCAGGAGTTCGGGGCAGTTCTTC. It encodes CASRSSGQFF. This rearrangement joins TRBV2 to TRBJ2-1; D unresolved. Germline assignment: CDR1 SNHLY and CDR2 FYNNEI. Trimming stripped 6 bases from V and 12 bases from J, with 9 bases between. This CDR3 is 10 amino acids long.

This clone was seen a handful of times. V is TRBV28 and J is TRBJ2-7; D not resolved. CDR1 is MDHEN, CDR2 SYDVKM, per germline. The CDR3 runs to 16 residues. The V end lost 2 bases, the J end lost 2 bases, and 16 bases lay between the germline ends. DNA for the CDR3: TGTGCCAGCAGTTTAGAGAGGAGCCTTACCCCCTACGAGCAGTACTTC. Translation gives CASSLERSLTPYEQYF.

This chain connects TRBV10-2 to TRBJ1-1; a possible D gene is TRBD1 (6 bases). The CDR3 sequence is 23 residues long. Deletions cut 10 bases from V and 2 bases from J, with 44 bases between. The V gene's germline CDR1 is WSHSY and CDR2 SAAADI. The CDR3 loop reads CATKLLSLSRGEGGRMGNTEAFF. CDR3 DNA sequence: TGCGCCACCAAATTACTCAGCCTTTCGCGGGGAGAGGGGGGGAGAATGGGCAACACTGAAGCTTTCTTT.